The 6 T cell receptor beta chains reported below all come from one sample, sequenced in a study of blood T cell repertoires in COVID-19. The repertoire was sequenced with immunoSEQ multiplex PCR; TCRdb's copy has only in-frame clones and lacks some. The sample consists of about 140,000 clones, about 86% of them appearing once. The specimen sequenced was peripheral blood. Receptors were obtained from a woman between 55 and 75 years old with acute or convalescent COVID-19.

The chain couples TRBV5-1 to TRBJ1-2; tentative D call: TRBD1 (5 bases). The CDR3 covers 15 residues. V was shortened by 6 bases and J by 4 bases, with 19 bases between the two germline ends. Germline V lookup: CDR1 SGHRS, CDR2 YFSETQ. The chain's CDR3 is CASNPWGASRYGYTF. DNA for the CDR3: TGCGCCAGCAACCCTTGGGGCGCGAGTCGCTATGGCTACACCTTC.

This chain connects TRBV2 to TRBJ2-2; D is perhaps TRBD1 (5 bases). The length of the CDR3 is 14 residues. Germline V lookup: CDR1 SNHLY, CDR2 FYNNEI. Trimming cost V 6 bases and J 3 bases, with 11 bases left between them. CDR3 nucleotide sequence: TGTGCCAGCAGGAGAGGACAAGACACCGGGGAGCTGTTTTTT. Encoded protein: CASRRGQDTGELFF.

This clone was counted only a few times. The junction does not match germline at one end; this may be a read error. Here the CDR3 DNA reads TGTGCTAGCAGCCGGGACAGTGGGACCCAGTACTTC. Translating gives CASSRDSGTQYF. The V and J genes are TRBV7-7 and TRBJ2-5; 7 positions agree with TRBD1. This CDR3 has 12 residues. Germline lookup yields CDR1 SSHAT and CDR2 FNYEAQ (reference sequence). Looking up the rest from reference TRBV7-7 and TRBJ2-5 gives the full variable domain: GAGVSQSPRYKVTKRGQDVTLRCDPISSHATLYWYQQALGQGPEFLTYFNYEAQPDKSGLPSDRFSAERPEGSISTLTIQRTEQRDSAMYRCASSRDSGTQYFGPGTRLLVL.

The chain is built from TRBV25-1 and TRBJ2-3; TRBD2 matches at 7 bases. The CDR3 runs to 13 residues. V shed 3 bases and J 10 bases; nucleotides not matched to a gene: 7. Per the germline V gene, CDR1 is MGHDK and CDR2 is SYGVNS. CDR3 region: CASSEWGGFAQYF. The DNA of the CDR3 is TGTGCCAGCAGTGAGTGGGGGGGTTTTGCGCAGTATTTT.

The gene calls are TRBV19 and TRBJ2-5, with D possibly being TRBD2 (5 bases). CDR3 length: 13 residues. V was pared by 6 bases and J by 3 bases, with 11 bases between. Germline V CDR1 and CDR2: LNHDA, SQIVND (reference sequence). The CDR3 sequence is CASRLSGEETQYF. The CDR3 DNA is TGTGCCAGTAGGCTGAGCGGAGAAGAGACCCAGTACTTC.

The J gene is TRBJ2-2, the V gene TRBV5-6; 12 nucleotides match TRBD2. This CDR3 contains 17 residues. The germline V gene has CDR1 SGHDT and CDR2 YYEEEE. Losses at the gene ends were 0 bases for V and 4 bases for J; bases not matched to a gene: 4. The chain's CDR3 is CASSLDLAGGPTGELFF. Here the CDR3 DNA reads TGTGCCAGCAGCTTGGACCTAGCGGGGGGGCCCACCGGGGAGCTGTTTTTT.